This paragraph reports one TCR beta chain. What it binds is unknown. The sample belongs to a study of T cells after yellow fever vaccination. The wider study: Any fraction with a low cell number was prepared using SMART-Seq v4 Ultra Low Input. Broader study findings: Overall, a small share of clonotypes was seen in both CD4 and CD8 compartments.

Germline-derived CDR1 and CDR2 are KGHSH and LQKENI. Trimming cost V 3 bases and J 0 bases, with 3 bases left between them. The CDR3 totals 14 residues. In TCRdb, the 5' RACE reads were re-called with MiXCR into one record per CDR3 protein. The data contain a few hundred thousand distinct CDR3 sequences, around a sixth of them singletons. The sequence derives from a man younger than 35 who received the YFV17D yellow fever vaccine. The V and J genes are TRBV18 and TRBJ2-6; unclear D gene. Source: PBMCs, taken before the yellow fever booster vaccination. CDR3 amino acids: CASSPGSGANVLTF. DNA for the CDR3: TGTGCCAGCTCACCCGGCTCTGGGGCCAACGTCCTGACTTTC.